This TCR beta chain was retrieved from a study of Ad26.COV2.S vaccination and SARS-CoV-2 variants. About the study: Ad26.COV2.S shots went into the muscle once or twice, 56 days apart. Overall study findings and caveats: Total T cell responses, in the TCR breadth and depth analyses, may have been underestimated. Spike-specific TCR breadth in vaccine recipients exceeded that seen in placebo recipients.

The CDR3 runs to 15 residues. The germline V gene encodes CDR1 LNHDA and CDR2 SQIVND (reference sequence). The V gene lost 5 bases and the J gene lost 0 bases, with 8 bases spanning the gap. On this clone: Its antigen is not identified.

Generated by immunoSEQ multiplex PCR, the TCRdb table keeps only in-frame clones and is missing some. Here the sample spans about 350,000 clones, around nine tenths being singletons. Treatment reported: roughly 19 received Ad26.COV2.S at low or high dose, single or two shots; 5 received placebo; per-sample allocation not given. At day 63 after the first vaccine or placebo injection, samples were drawn. Expression of Wuhan-strain SARS-CoV-2 spike came from the Ad26 vector that formed the vaccine. This specimen was peripheral blood, taken in a trial of Ad26.COV2.S vaccine versus placebo. The V gene is TRBV19, the J gene TRBJ1-6; D is unclear. The sequence was obtained from a person between 18 and 60 years old who received the Ad26.COV2.S COVID-19 vaccine or a placebo. CDR3 in DNA: TGTGCCAGTAGTTTGGAGAGCTCCTATAATTCACCCCTCCACTTT. Its translation: CASSLESSYNSPLHF.